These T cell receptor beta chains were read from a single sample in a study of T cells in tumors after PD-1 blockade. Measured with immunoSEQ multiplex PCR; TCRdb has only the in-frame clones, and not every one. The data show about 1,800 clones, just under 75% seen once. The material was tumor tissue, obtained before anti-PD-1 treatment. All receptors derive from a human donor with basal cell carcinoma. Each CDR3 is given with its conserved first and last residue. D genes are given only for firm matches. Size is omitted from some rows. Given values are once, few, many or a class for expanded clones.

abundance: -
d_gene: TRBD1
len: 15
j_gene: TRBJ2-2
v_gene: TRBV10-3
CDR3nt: TGTGCCACCAACCCCACAGGGGGCATGGACGGGGAGCTGTTTTTT
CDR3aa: CATNPTGGMDGELFF

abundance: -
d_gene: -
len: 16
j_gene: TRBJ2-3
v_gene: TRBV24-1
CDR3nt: TGTGCCACCAGTACCAAACAGGGAACTAGCACAGATACGCAGTATTTT
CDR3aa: CATSTKQGTSTDTQYF

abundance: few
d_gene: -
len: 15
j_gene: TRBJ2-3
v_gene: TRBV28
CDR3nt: TGTGCCAGCAGTCCCGGGGCACAGCCCGGGGATACGCAGTATTTT
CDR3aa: CASSPGAQPGDTQYF

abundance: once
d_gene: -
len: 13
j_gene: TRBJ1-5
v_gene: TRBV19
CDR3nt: TGTGCCAGTAGTGCGAAGAGAGATCAGCCCCAGCATTTT
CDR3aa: CASSAKRDQPQHF

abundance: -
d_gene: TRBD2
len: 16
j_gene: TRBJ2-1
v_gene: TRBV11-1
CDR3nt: TGTGCCAGCAGCTTTCTGAGCGGGGGAGGTAACAATGAGCAGTTCTTC
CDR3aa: CASSFLSGGGNNEQFF

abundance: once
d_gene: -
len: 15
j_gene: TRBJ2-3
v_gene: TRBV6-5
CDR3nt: TGTGCCAGCAGCCTACAGGGAAGGAGCACAGATACGCAGTATTTT
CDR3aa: CASSLQGRSTDTQYF

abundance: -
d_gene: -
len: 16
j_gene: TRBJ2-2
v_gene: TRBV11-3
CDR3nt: TGTGCCAGCAGCTTAGATTCCGGTTACGGCACCGGGGAGCTGTTTTTT
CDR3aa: CASSLDSGYGTGELFF

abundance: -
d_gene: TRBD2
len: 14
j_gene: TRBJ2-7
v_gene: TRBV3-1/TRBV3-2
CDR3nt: TGTGCCAGCAGCCGGACTAGCGTTTCCTACGAGCAGTACTTC
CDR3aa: CASSRTSVSYEQYF

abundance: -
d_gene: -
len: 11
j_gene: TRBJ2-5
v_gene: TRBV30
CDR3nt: TGTGCCTGGAGTTCTCAAGGGACCCAGTACTTC
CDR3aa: CAWSSQGTQYF

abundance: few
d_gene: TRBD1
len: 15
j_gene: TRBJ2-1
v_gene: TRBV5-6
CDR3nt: TGTGCCAGCAGCCTCCGGGACAGGTTATACAATGAGCAGTTCTTC
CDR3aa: CASSLRDRLYNEQFF

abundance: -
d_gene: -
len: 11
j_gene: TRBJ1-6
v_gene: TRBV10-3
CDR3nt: TGTGCCGCCCTCTATAATTCACCCCTCCACTTT
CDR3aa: CAALYNSPLHF

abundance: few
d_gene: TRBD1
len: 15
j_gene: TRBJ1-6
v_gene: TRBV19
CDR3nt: TGTGCCAGTAGTGAGGATCAGGGGGCTGTAGCACCCCTCCACTTT
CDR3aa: CASSEDQGAVAPLHF

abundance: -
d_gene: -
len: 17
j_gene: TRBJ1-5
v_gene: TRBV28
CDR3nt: TGTGCCAGCAGCCGATGGGACCTTCGTACTTTCAATCAGCCCCAGCATTTT
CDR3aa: CASSRWDLRTFNQPQHF

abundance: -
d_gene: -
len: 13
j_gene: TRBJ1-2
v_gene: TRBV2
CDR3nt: TGTGCCAGCAGTGTAAAGACATCGGATGGCTACACCTTC
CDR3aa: CASSVKTSDGYTF

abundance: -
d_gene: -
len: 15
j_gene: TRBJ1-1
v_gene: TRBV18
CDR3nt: TGTGCCAGCTCACCACCTAAGGGGATGAACACTGAAGCTTTCTTT
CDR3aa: CASSPPKGMNTEAFF

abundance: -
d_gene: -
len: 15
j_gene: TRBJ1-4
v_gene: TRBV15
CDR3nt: TGTGCCACCAGCAGAGAAGGGGGGATCGGTGAAAAACTGTTTTTT
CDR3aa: CATSREGGIGEKLFF